The 5 T cell receptor beta chains below were found in one sample sequenced in a study of cytomegalovirus exposure and HLA in healthy donors. PCR employed 60 Vbeta and 13 Jbeta primers. Sequencing used immunoSEQ multiplex PCR; TCRdb keeps in-frame clones, though not all of them. Here the sample spans 210,000 or so clones, 75% to 80% being singletons. The sample consisted of PBMCs. Every receptor here comes from a man aged 18 to 30 in good health and CMV-seronegative.

V and J are TRBV7-6 and TRBJ2-1, with a possible D match to TRBD2 (6 bases). The germline V gene has CDR1 SGHVS and CDR2 FNYEAQ. Trimming removed 5 bases at V and 0 bases at J, with 14 bases between. This CDR3 has 16 amino acids. The DNA for the CDR3 is TGTGCCAGCAGCCCACGCCGGGGGAGCTCCTACAATGAGCAGTTCTTC. This sequence encodes CASSPRRGSSYNEQFF.

The chain is built from TRBV11-2 and TRBJ1-6; TRBD1 is a possible D gene (6 bases). The germline gives CDR1 SGHAT, CDR2 FQNNGV. CDR3 size: 16 residues. Trimming took off 0 bases at V and 5 bases at J, with 11 bases between the two ends. CDR3 nucleotides: TGTGCCAGCAGCTTAGAGGGGGCGCGGGATAATTCACCCCTCCACTTT. This gives the protein CASSLEGARDNSPLHF.

The rearrangement joins TRBV18 to TRBJ2-5; 8 positions match TRBD1. Germline V CDR1 and CDR2: KGHSH, LQKENI. This CDR3 is built from 14 residues. Trimming removed 5 bases from V and 3 bases from J; junction bases left unmatched: 5. This CDR3 is CASSTLDREETQYF. The CDR3 DNA follows: TGTGCCAGCTCAACGTTGGACAGGGAAGAGACCCAGTACTTC.

This clone was counted a few times. The chain uses TRBV7-6 and TRBJ2-2; a possible D gene is TRBD2 (6 bases). CDR1 is SGHVS, CDR2 FNYEAQ, per germline. Trimming removed 0 bases at V and 0 bases at J, with 8 bases between. The CDR3 contains 16 residues. The CDR3 loop is CASSLAGGANTGELFF. CDR3 coding DNA: TGTGCCAGCAGCTTAGCGGGGGGTGCGAACACCGGGGAGCTGTTTTTT.

The V and J genes are TRBV5-4 and TRBJ1-2, with 7 bases matching TRBD1. The CDR3 spans 16 residues. Germline V CDR1 and CDR2: SGHNT, YYREEE (reference sequence). The trim removed 1 base at V and 0 bases at J, leaving 6 bases unmatched. The CDR3 DNA is TGTGCCAGCAGCTTGCCCAGGGGGGAAGCTAACTATGGCTACACCTTC. Protein: CASSLPRGEANYGYTF.